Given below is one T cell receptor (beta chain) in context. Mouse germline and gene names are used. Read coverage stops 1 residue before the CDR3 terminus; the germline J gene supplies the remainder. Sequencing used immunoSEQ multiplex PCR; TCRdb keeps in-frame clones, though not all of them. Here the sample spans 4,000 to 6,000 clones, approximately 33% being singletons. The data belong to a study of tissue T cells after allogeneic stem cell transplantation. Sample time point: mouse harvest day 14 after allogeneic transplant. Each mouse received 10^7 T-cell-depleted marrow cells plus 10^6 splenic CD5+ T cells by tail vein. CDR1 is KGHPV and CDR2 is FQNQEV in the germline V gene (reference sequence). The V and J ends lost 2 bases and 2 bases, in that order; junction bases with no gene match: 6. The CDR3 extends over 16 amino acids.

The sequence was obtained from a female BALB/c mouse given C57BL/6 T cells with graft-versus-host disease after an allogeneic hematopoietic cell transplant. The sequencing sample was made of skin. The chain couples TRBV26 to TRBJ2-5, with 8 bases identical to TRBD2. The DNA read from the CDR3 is TGTGCCAGCAGTCTGAGGGGGGGCGCGAGCCAAGACACCCAGTAC. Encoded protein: CASSLRGGASQDTQY. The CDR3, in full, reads CASSLRGGASQDTQYF.